The rows below give T cell receptor beta chains drawn from one sample of a study of response to subunit inactivated influenza vaccine. Via MiXCR, TCRdb re-called the RT-PCR reads, giving one row per CDR3 protein. The profile shows about 580,000 distinct CDR3 sequences, around 15% of them singletons. Sequences were derived from PBMCs from blood, sampled approximately 13 days after vaccination. The receptors derive from a man aged 50 to 59 who received an inactivated influenza vaccine. The CDR3 runs from the conserved cysteine through the conserved F or W. D genes are given only for firm matches. A clone size is listed for some rows: how often the clone was seen (once, few, many), or a class if it is expanded.

clone size: NA
V gene: TRBV7-2
D gene: TRBD1
J gene: TRBJ2-2
CDR3 protein: CASSSGTGGWGELFF
CDR3 DNA: TGTGCCAGCAGCTCAGGGACAGGGGGCTGGGGGGAGCTGTTTTTT

clone size: few
V gene: TRBV7-2
D gene: TRBD2
J gene: TRBJ2-3
CDR3 protein: CASSGTSGGIDTQYF
CDR3 DNA: TGTGCCAGCAGCGGGACTAGCGGGGGGATAGATACGCAGTATTTT

clone size: many
V gene: TRBV5-1
D gene: NA
J gene: TRBJ2-7
CDR3 protein: CASSLGGSRQAHQYF
CDR3 DNA: TGCGCCAGCAGCTTGGGAGGTAGTAGGCAGGCTCACCAGTACTTC

clone size: many
V gene: TRBV5-1
D gene: TRBD1
J gene: TRBJ2-7
CDR3 protein: CASSLGQGNEQYF
CDR3 DNA: TGCGCCAGCAGCTTGGGACAGGGCAACGAGCAGTACTTC

clone size: NA
V gene: TRBV11-2
D gene: TRBD1
J gene: TRBJ1-6
CDR3 protein: CASSLTPLGQGGSPLHF
CDR3 DNA: TGTGCCAGCAGCTTAACACCCCTAGGACAGGGTGGTTCACCCCTCCACTTT

clone size: many
V gene: TRBV20-1
D gene: TRBD1
J gene: TRBJ1-5
CDR3 protein: CSARDTGGAGNQPQHF
CDR3 DNA: TGCAGTGCTAGAGATACAGGGGGTGCGGGCAATCAGCCCCAGCATTTT

clone size: NA
V gene: TRBV5-6
D gene: NA
J gene: TRBJ2-1
CDR3 protein: CASVSKTGTGYNEQFF
CDR3 DNA: TGTGCCAGCGTAAGCAAAACAGGTACTGGGTACAATGAGCAGTTCTTC

clone size: NA
V gene: TRBV5-5
D gene: TRBD1
J gene: TRBJ1-1
CDR3 protein: CASSRDSRNTEAFF
CDR3 DNA: TGTGCCAGCAGCCGGGACAGTCGGAACACTGAAGCTTTCTTT

clone size: NA
V gene: TRBV9
D gene: TRBD2
J gene: TRBJ2-3
CDR3 protein: CASSEHGTSGDTQYF
CDR3 DNA: TGTGCCAGCAGCGAACATGGGACTAGCGGAGATACGCAGTATTTT

clone size: few
V gene: TRBV20-1
D gene: TRBD1
J gene: TRBJ1-2
CDR3 protein: CSARGTGRAGYTF
CDR3 DNA: TGCAGTGCTAGAGGGACAGGGCGGGCTGGCTACACCTTC

clone size: many
V gene: TRBV27
D gene: NA
J gene: TRBJ1-2
CDR3 protein: CASSPSPPQGVSYGYTF
CDR3 DNA: TGTGCCAGCAGTCCATCACCTCCACAGGGCGTATCCTATGGCTACACCTTC

clone size: NA
V gene: TRBV5-1
D gene: NA
J gene: TRBJ2-7
CDR3 protein: CASSRSDGNEQYF
CDR3 DNA: TGCGCCAGCAGCCGGTCTGATGGCAACGAGCAGTACTTC

clone size: NA
V gene: TRBV7-2
D gene: NA
J gene: TRBJ2-7
CDR3 protein: CASSLAPASGEQYF
CDR3 DNA: TGTGCCAGCAGCTTAGCCCCGGCCAGCGGCGAGCAGTACTTC

clone size: NA
V gene: TRBV11-2
D gene: TRBD2
J gene: TRBJ2-3
CDR3 protein: CASSLVVGGWADTQYF
CDR3 DNA: TGTGCCAGCAGCTTAGTGGTGGGAGGGTGGGCAGATACGCAGTATTTT

clone size: NA
V gene: TRBV5-1
D gene: TRBD2
J gene: TRBJ2-7
CDR3 protein: CASSLPSTSGSQQYEQYF
CDR3 DNA: TGCGCCAGCAGCTTACCATCGACTAGCGGGAGTCAACAGTACGAGCAGTACTTC

clone size: few
V gene: TRBV6-1
D gene: TRBD1
J gene: TRBJ1-5
CDR3 protein: CASSGDRGVWQPQHF
CDR3 DNA: TGTGCCAGCAGTGGGGACAGGGGGGTGTGGCAGCCCCAGCATTTT

clone size: NA
V gene: TRBV20-1
D gene: TRBD2
J gene: TRBJ2-7
CDR3 protein: CSAQPSGRLLREQYF
CDR3 DNA: TGCAGTGCTCAACCTAGCGGGAGACTCCTTAGAGAGCAGTACTTC

clone size: many
V gene: TRBV6-1
D gene: NA
J gene: TRBJ1-2
CDR3 protein: CASNVQTGNYGYTF
CDR3 DNA: TGTGCCAGCAATGTTCAGACGGGGAACTATGGCTACACCTTC

clone size: many
V gene: TRBV7-9
D gene: TRBD1
J gene: TRBJ2-2
CDR3 protein: CASSLFQGDANTGELFF
CDR3 DNA: TGTGCCAGCAGCTTATTCCAGGGGGACGCGAACACCGGGGAGCTGTTTTTT

clone size: NA
V gene: TRBV27
D gene: NA
J gene: TRBJ2-1
CDR3 protein: CASSLSRSFSYNEQFF
CDR3 DNA: TGTGCCAGCAGTTTATCGCGTTCTTTCTCCTACAATGAGCAGTTCTTC

clone size: NA
V gene: TRBV11-2
D gene: NA
J gene: TRBJ2-3
CDR3 protein: CASSLVRTGLNTDTQYF
CDR3 DNA: TGTGCCAGCAGCTTAGTTAGGACCGGACTTAACACAGATACGCAGTATTTT

clone size: NA
V gene: TRBV5-1
D gene: TRBD1
J gene: TRBJ2-7
CDR3 protein: CASSLGDRDGHEQYF
CDR3 DNA: TGCGCCAGCAGCTTGGGGGACAGGGACGGCCACGAGCAGTACTTC

clone size: few
V gene: TRBV27
D gene: NA
J gene: TRBJ2-2
CDR3 protein: CASKKDKTGNTGELFF
CDR3 DNA: TGTGCCAGCAAGAAGGACAAGACAGGAAACACCGGGGAGCTGTTTTTT

clone size: NA
V gene: TRBV9
D gene: NA
J gene: TRBJ2-3
CDR3 protein: CASSVRGGTDTQYF
CDR3 DNA: TGTGCCAGCAGCGTAAGAGGGGGCACAGATACGCAGTATTTT

clone size: NA
V gene: TRBV5-1
D gene: NA
J gene: TRBJ2-6
CDR3 protein: CASSLFQVTRSGANVLTF
CDR3 DNA: TGCGCCAGCAGCTTGTTCCAGGTAACCCGCTCTGGGGCCAACGTCCTGACTTTC

clone size: NA
V gene: TRBV12-3/TRBV12-4
D gene: NA
J gene: TRBJ2-3
CDR3 protein: CASSSANLDTQYF
CDR3 DNA: TGTGCCAGCAGTTCGGCTAACCTAGATACGCAGTATTTT

clone size: few
V gene: TRBV5-5
D gene: NA
J gene: TRBJ1-1
CDR3 protein: CASSADRRLNTEAFF
CDR3 DNA: TGTGCCAGCAGCGCCGACAGGAGACTGAACACTGAAGCTTTCTTT

clone size: NA
V gene: TRBV11-2
D gene: NA
J gene: TRBJ2-4
CDR3 protein: CASSLEQIAKNIQYF
CDR3 DNA: TGTGCCAGCAGCTTAGAACAGATAGCTAAAAACATTCAGTACTTC

clone size: NA
V gene: TRBV11-1
D gene: TRBD1
J gene: TRBJ2-1
CDR3 protein: CASRTERGTGYLNSYNEQFF
CDR3 DNA: TGTGCCAGCAGGACGGAAAGGGGGACAGGCTACCTAAACTCCTACAATGAGCAGTTCTTC

clone size: many
V gene: TRBV6-5
D gene: NA
J gene: TRBJ1-4
CDR3 protein: CASMGGPGVMFF
CDR3 DNA: TGTGCCAGCATGGGGGGGCCAGGGGTGATGTTTTTT

clone size: NA
V gene: TRBV20-1
D gene: NA
J gene: TRBJ2-3
CDR3 protein: CSARDQGTAYTDTQYF
CDR3 DNA: TGCAGTGCTAGAGATCAGGGAACGGCCTACACAGATACGCAGTATTTT

clone size: NA
V gene: TRBV5-1
D gene: TRBD1
J gene: TRBJ1-6
CDR3 protein: CASSLARGSSPLHF
CDR3 DNA: TGCGCCAGCAGCTTGGCCAGGGGGTCCTCACCCCTCCACTTT

clone size: many
V gene: TRBV20-1
D gene: TRBD1
J gene: TRBJ2-7
CDR3 protein: CSARDIAAGGHLIYEQYF
CDR3 DNA: TGCAGTGCTAGAGATATCGCGGCAGGGGGCCACCTAATCTACGAGCAGTACTTC

clone size: NA
V gene: TRBV20-1
D gene: NA
J gene: TRBJ2-3
CDR3 protein: CSARDLRDTQYF
CDR3 DNA: TGCAGTGCTAGAGATCTGCGGGATACGCAGTATTTT

clone size: many
V gene: TRBV12-3/TRBV12-4
D gene: NA
J gene: TRBJ2-7
CDR3 protein: CASSLAHSYEQYF
CDR3 DNA: TGTGCCAGCAGTTTAGCGCACAGTTACGAGCAGTACTTC

clone size: NA
V gene: TRBV18
D gene: TRBD2
J gene: TRBJ2-3
CDR3 protein: CASSPGLAGGPGTDTQYF
CDR3 DNA: TGTGCCAGCTCACCGGGACTAGCGGGAGGGCCTGGCACAGATACGCAGTATTTT

clone size: few
V gene: TRBV12-3/TRBV12-4
D gene: NA
J gene: TRBJ2-7
CDR3 protein: CASGPLPTVQQYF
CDR3 DNA: TGTGCCAGCGGCCCCTTACCGACGGTACAGCAGTACTTC

clone size: many
V gene: TRBV20-1
D gene: TRBD1
J gene: TRBJ1-1
CDR3 protein: CSASGSFRGRKTEAFF
CDR3 DNA: TGCAGTGCTAGTGGCTCTTTTAGGGGGCGAAAGACTGAAGCTTTCTTT

clone size: NA
V gene: TRBV4-3
D gene: NA
J gene: TRBJ2-6
CDR3 protein: CASSQSTGFGANVLTF
CDR3 DNA: TGCGCCAGCAGCCAATCAACAGGGTTTGGGGCCAACGTCCTGACTTTC